This record looks at one T cell receptor beta chain sequence and its context. Its antigen is unknown. CDR3 size: 17 residues. After removal of 4 bases from V and 4 bases from J, the junction contained 8 bases not matched to a gene. CDR1 is SGHRS, CDR2 YFSETQ, per germline. This record belongs to a study of cytomegalovirus exposure and HLA in healthy donors. General observations from the study: Several of the most significant clusters were apparently associated with common viral pathogens in a later analysis. The investigators catalogued some 160 TCR beta chains as cytomegalovirus-associated. In a later analysis, most CMV-associated TCR beta chains appeared HLA-restricted.

Use of 60 Vbeta and 13 Jbeta primers characterized the PCR. Produced via immunoSEQ multiplex PCR; TCRdb's table is partial and in-frame only. The listing contains some 55,000 clones. The gene calls are TRBV5-1 and TRBJ2-2; 12 nucleotides line up with TRBD2. Specimen: PBMCs. This clonotype was sampled from a woman between 35 and 50 years old in good health and CMV-seronegative. The CDR3 region has the DNA TGCGCCAGCAGCGCCCTTCTAGCGGGGGGGCGCACCGGGGAGCTGTTTTTT. Amino acid sequence: CASSALLAGGRTGELFF.